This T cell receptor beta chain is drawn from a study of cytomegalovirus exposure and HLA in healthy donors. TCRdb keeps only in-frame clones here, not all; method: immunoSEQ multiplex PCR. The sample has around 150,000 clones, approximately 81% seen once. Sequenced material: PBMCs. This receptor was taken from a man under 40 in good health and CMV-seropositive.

The CDR3: CASSSLAGEQREKLFF. Written as DNA, the CDR3 is TGTGCCAGCAGTTCACTTGCAGGGGAACAGAGGGAAAAACTGTTTTTT. J is TRBJ1-4 and V is TRBV27, with a possible D match to TRBD1 (6 bases). CDR1 MNHEY and CDR2 SMNVEV come from the germline V gene (reference sequence). V dropped 4 bases and J dropped 8 bases, with 20 bases sitting between them. The CDR3 sequence is 16 residues long. The entire variable domain, with the rest obtained from reference TRBV27 and TRBJ1-4, is as follows: EAQVTQNPRYLITVTGKKLTVTCSQNMNHEYMSWYRQDPGLGLRQIYYSMNVEVTDKGDVPEGYKVSRKEKRNFPLILESPSPNQTSLYFCASSSLAGEQREKLFFGSGTQLSVL.